The 14 T cell receptor beta chains given below trace back to one sample, sequenced in a study of metastatic and nonmetastatic thyroid tumors. No patient received treatment before thyroid surgery. TCRdb reanalyzed the PCR reads with MiXCR. The sample has approximately 58,000 clones, roughly 20% seen once. The sequenced sample was blood. These receptors were taken from a female donor with papillary thyroid cancer or a benign thyroid nodule (not recorded which). Some clones in this sample may be carry-over from other donors' samples.

This clone was seen just once. Here the CDR3 reads CASSLDGDRVGEQYF. The CDR3 DNA sequence: TGCGCCAGCAGCTTGGATGGGGACAGGGTCGGAGAGCAGTACTTC. The chain carries TRBV5-1 and TRBJ2-7, with 9 bases identical to TRBD1. The CDR3 extends over 15 amino acids. CDR1 and CDR2 (germline): SGHRS, YFSETQ. Losses at the gene ends were 0 bases for V and 7 bases for J; bases not matched to a gene: 8.

This clone has more than one count but fewer than ten. With a much larger clone just one base away, this may be a read error. The chain uses TRBV7-3 and TRBJ1-4; D is unresolved. This CDR3 comprises 13 residues. Germline V CDR1 and CDR2: SGHTA, FQGTGA. The ends were cut back, 5 bases at V and 8 bases at J, with 12 bases in the middle. As DNA, the CDR3 is TGTGCCAGCAGCGGCCAACGAGGCGAAAAACTGTTTTTT. Protein: CASSGQRGEKLFF.

The table lists this clone with many counts. The rearrangement uses TRBV28 and TRBJ2-7, with 11 bases that match TRBD1. The CDR3 extends over 15 amino acids. Germline lookup yields CDR1 MDHEN and CDR2 SYDVKM. The V segment lost 1 base and the J segment 6 bases; nucleotides outside the gene matches: 5. The CDR3 sequence is CASSLLGQGAFEQYF. CDR3 bases: TGTGCCAGCAGTTTATTAGGACAGGGGGCTTTCGAGCAGTACTTC.

This clone was recorded at least ten times. The chain links TRBV28 to TRBJ1-5; D is uncertain. Trimming cost V 5 bases and J 5 bases, with 13 bases left between them. Germline lookup yields CDR1 MDHEN and CDR2 SYDVKM. This CDR3 comprises 14 residues. The CDR3 region is CASSPYRAHQPQHF. The CDR3 bases are TGTGCCAGCAGTCCATACAGAGCCCATCAGCCCCAGCATTTT.

This clone appeared many times. A single base separates this from a much larger clone, so it may be a read error. The genes are TRBV30 and TRBJ1-5, with 7 positions matching TRBD1. In germline, CDR1 is GTSNPN, CDR2 SVGIG (reference sequence). The CDR3 runs to 15 residues. CDR3 sequence reads: CTWSRQGVPGQPQHF. The CDR3 bases are TGTACCTGGAGCCGACAGGGCGTTCCCGGTCAGCCCCAGCATTTT.

This clone was counted at least ten times. V gene TRBV12-5 combines with J gene TRBJ1-4, with D perhaps TRBD1 (5 bases). Between the trimmed V and J ends, which lost 3 bases and 7 bases, there was a span of 12 bases. Germline loops: CDR1 LGHNT, CDR2 FRNRAP. This CDR3 region has 14 residues. CDR3 loop: CASGFGGIGEKLFF. DNA of the CDR3: TGTGCTAGTGGTTTCGGGGGAATTGGTGAAAAACTGTTTTTT. Combining the CDR3 with reference TRBV12-5 and TRBJ1-4 gives the whole variable domain DARVTQTPRHKVTEMGQEVTMRCQPILGHNTVFWYRQTMMQGLELLAYFRNRAPLDDSGMPKDRFSAEMPDATLATLKIQPSEPRDSAVYFCASGFGGIGEKLFFGSGTQLSVL.

The sample holds a few counts of this clone. This clone may be a read error of a much larger clone one base away. V gene TRBV6-1 combines with J gene TRBJ1-1; 8 nucleotides match TRBD1. The CDR3 extends over 16 amino acids. Per the germline V gene, CDR1 is MNHNS and CDR2 is SASEGT. The V gene end was trimmed by 7 bases and the J gene end by 5 bases; junction bases not matched to a gene: 15. Here the CDR3 DNA reads TGTGCCAGCATTCAGGACAGGGTGCCCTTTGGGACTGAAGCTTTCTTT. Protein: CASIQDRVPFGTEAFF.

This clone has at least ten counts. The chain combines TRBV4-1 with TRBJ1-5, with D possibly TRBD1 on 6 matching bases. CDR3 length: 16 amino acids. The germline V gene encodes CDR1 MGHRA and CDR2 YSYEKL. V dropped 1 base and J dropped 9 bases, with 19 bases sitting between them. CDR3 residues: CASSQGTGTHLGPQHF. The CDR3 DNA reads TGCGCCAGCAGCCAAGGTACAGGGACCCATTTAGGGCCCCAGCATTTT.

This clone has at least ten counts. The J gene is TRBJ1-2, the V gene TRBV5-4, with D maybe TRBD1 (6 bases). The CDR3 covers 15 residues. Germline V CDR1 and CDR2: SGHNT, YYREEE (reference sequence). Trimming removed 2 bases from V and 4 bases from J, with 15 bases in between. The CDR3 is CASSLGQGMSYGYTF. The CDR3 DNA reads TGTGCCAGCAGCTTAGGTCAGGGGATGAGCTATGGCTACACCTTC.

This clone was recorded at least ten times. The V call is TRBV5-1, the J call TRBJ2-7, with 9 bases identical to TRBD1. Germline values: CDR1 SGHRS, CDR2 YFSETQ. V was clipped by 2 bases and J by 2 bases; unmatched bases: 5. This CDR3 is built from 15 residues. Written as DNA, the CDR3 is TGCGCCAGCAGCTTCCGGGACAGGGTTCCCTACGAGCAGTACTTC. Protein product: CASSFRDRVPYEQYF.

A note on this clone: The CDR3 does not end in the conserved phenylalanine or tryptophan, so this is likely a read error. The gene calls are TRBV11-2 and TRBJ2-1; tentatively, D is TRBD1 (5 bases). Trimming cost V 11 bases and J 2 bases, with 19 bases left between them. CDR3 size: 15 residues. CDR1 and CDR2 from the germline V gene are SGHAT and FQNNGV. This CDR3 is CASQTQDNTYNEQFY. The CDR3 coding sequence is TGTGCCTCTCAGACACAGGACAACACCTACAATGAGCAGTTCTAC.

The chain employs TRBV2 and TRBJ2-3, with TRBD2 matching over 9 bases. Losses at the gene ends were 5 bases for V and 2 bases for J; bases not matched to a gene: 11. Germline-derived CDR1 and CDR2 are SNHLY and FYNNEI. The CDR3 spans 17 residues. DNA of the CDR3: TGTGCCAGCAGTCAATCCAGACTAGCGGTAATCACAGATACGCAGTATTTT. Protein product: CASSQSRLAVITDTQYF.

At least ten counts were recorded for this clone. This chain links TRBV6-1 with TRBJ1-2; D is unresolved. The V gene lost 5 bases and the J gene lost 2 bases, with 9 bases spanning the gap. In germline, CDR1 is MNHNS, CDR2 SASEGT. The CDR3 extends over 13 amino acids. The CDR3 bases are TGTGCCAGCAGTTATGTCGGGAACTATGGCTACACCTTC. Translated, it gives CASSYVGNYGYTF.

This clone was recorded many times. The chain joins TRBV20-1 to TRBJ1-1; a possible D gene is TRBD1 (6 bases). Trimming removed 4 bases at V and 9 bases at J, with 12 bases between. This CDR3 comprises 11 residues. CDR1 and CDR2 from the germline V gene are DFQATT and SNEGSKA (reference sequence). The CDR3, as DNA: TGCAGTGCTACACCCCAGGGGAAAGCTTTCTTT. Protein product: CSATPQGKAFF.